This TCR beta chain stems from a study of shared clonotypes between healthy human individuals. Findings and caveats of the study: As a rule, naive subsets had a larger estimated richness than memory subsets. At large depth, rarefaction still showed sorted-subset sequencing to be incomplete.

V lost 0 bases, J lost 6 bases, and 16 bases lay in between. The CDR3 contains 15 residues. The V gene's germline CDR1 is SGHRS and CDR2 YFSETQ. Assay used: immunoSEQ multiplex PCR; TCRdb lists only in-frame clones, some missing. Of around 1,000,000 clones in the sample, roughly 77% were seen once. This clone was counted a single time. Its antigen is unknown. Donors comprised healthy HIV-negative adults lacking recent acute infections or vaccinations. The TCR sequence derives from a man between 18 and 29 years old in good health. Some clones in this sample may be carry-over from other donors' samples. V gene TRBV5-1 combines with J gene TRBJ2-7; weak D call: TRBD2 (5 bases). The sample was memory CD4+ T cells from PBMCs. Subset meaning: CD45RA-negative fraction. The CDR3 protein is CASSLVGVLGGEQYF. The CDR3 bases are TGCGCCAGCAGCTTGGTCGGGGTCCTCGGTGGCGAGCAGTACTTC.